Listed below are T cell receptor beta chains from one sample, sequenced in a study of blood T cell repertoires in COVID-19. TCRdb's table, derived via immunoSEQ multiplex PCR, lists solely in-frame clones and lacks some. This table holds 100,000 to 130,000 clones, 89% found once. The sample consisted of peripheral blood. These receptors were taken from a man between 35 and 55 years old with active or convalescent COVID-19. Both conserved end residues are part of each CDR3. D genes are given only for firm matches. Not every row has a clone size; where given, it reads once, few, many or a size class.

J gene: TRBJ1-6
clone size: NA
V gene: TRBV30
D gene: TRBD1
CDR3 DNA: TGTGCCTGGAGTGTAAGAAGGAGTGGGCGCGGACAGGTCAATTCACCCCTCCACTTT
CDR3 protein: CAWSVRRSGRGQVNSPLHF

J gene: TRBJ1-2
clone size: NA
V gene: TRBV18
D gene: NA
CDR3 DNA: TGTGCCAGCTCCCCGGACGGAGGATCTGGGAACACCTTC
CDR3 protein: CASSPDGGSGNTF

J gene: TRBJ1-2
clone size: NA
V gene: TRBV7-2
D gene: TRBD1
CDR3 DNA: TGTGCCAGCAGCTTAGCCGGGACAGACTATGGCTACACCTTC
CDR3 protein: CASSLAGTDYGYTF

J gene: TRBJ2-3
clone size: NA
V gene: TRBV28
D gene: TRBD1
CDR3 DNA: TGTGCCAGCAGTTTCGGAATTGGGGACAGGGACACAGATACGCAGTATTTT
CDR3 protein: CASSFGIGDRDTDTQYF

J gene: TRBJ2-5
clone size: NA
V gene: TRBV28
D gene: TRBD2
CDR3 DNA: TGTGCCAGCAGTTTGGAGGGAGGACTAGCGGGAACCGAGACCCAGTACTTC
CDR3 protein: CASSLEGGLAGTETQYF

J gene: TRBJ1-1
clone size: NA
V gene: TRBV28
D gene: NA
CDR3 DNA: TGTGCCAGCAGAGGGGAACAGGGCCCGAACACTGAAGCTTTCTTT
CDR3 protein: CASRGEQGPNTEAFF

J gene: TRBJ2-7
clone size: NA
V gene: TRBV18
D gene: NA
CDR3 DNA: TGTGCCAGCTCACCAATGGCCCAGGGGTCGTCCTACGAGCAGTACTTC
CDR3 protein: CASSPMAQGSSYEQYF

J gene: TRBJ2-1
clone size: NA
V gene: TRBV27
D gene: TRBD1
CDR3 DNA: TGTGCCAGTGCGGGACAGGGCTACAATGAGCAGTTCTTC
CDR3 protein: CASAGQGYNEQFF

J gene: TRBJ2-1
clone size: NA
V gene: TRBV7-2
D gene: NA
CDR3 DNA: TGTGCCAGCAGCTTAGGGGGCCCAGGACGAGGGCAGTTCTTC
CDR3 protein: CASSLGGPGRGQFF

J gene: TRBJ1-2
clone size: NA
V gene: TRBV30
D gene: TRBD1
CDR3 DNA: TGTGCCTGGAGTGGTGGGACAGGCCATGGCTACACCTTC
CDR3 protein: CAWSGGTGHGYTF

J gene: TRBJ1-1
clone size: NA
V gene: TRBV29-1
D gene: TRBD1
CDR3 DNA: TGCAGCGTTGAACCCCCCACAGGGGGCACTGAAGCTTTCTTT
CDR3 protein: CSVEPPTGGTEAFF

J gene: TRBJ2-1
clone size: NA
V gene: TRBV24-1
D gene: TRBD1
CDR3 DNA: TGTGCCACCAGTGTACTGGACAGGGCATATTTGTTCTTC
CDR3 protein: CATSVLDRAYLFF

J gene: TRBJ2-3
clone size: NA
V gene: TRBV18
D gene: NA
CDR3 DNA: TGTGCCAGCTCACCGGCAAATCGCTTCACAGATACGCAGTATTTT
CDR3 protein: CASSPANRFTDTQYF

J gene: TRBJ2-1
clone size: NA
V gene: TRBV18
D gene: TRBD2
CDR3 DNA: TGTGCCAGCTCCAAAACTTCGGGAGGGCCTAGGGATGAGCAGTTCTTC
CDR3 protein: CASSKTSGGPRDEQFF

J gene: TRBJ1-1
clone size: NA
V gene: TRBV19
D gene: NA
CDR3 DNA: TGTGCCAGTAAATATGGAGGGGCCGAGCGTACTGAAGCTTTCTTT
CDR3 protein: CASKYGGAERTEAFF

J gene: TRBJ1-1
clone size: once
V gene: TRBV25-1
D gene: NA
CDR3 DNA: TGTGCCAGCAGTGATCGTCGGTACACTGAAGCTTTCTTT
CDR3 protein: CASSDRRYTEAFF

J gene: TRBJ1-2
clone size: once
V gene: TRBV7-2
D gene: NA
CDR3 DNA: TGTGCCAGCAGCCGGGACTACAACTATGGCTACACCTTC
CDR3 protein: CASSRDYNYGYTF

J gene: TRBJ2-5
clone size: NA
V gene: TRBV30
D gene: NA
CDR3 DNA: TGTGCCTGGAGTATTGCAGGCCCAGAGACCCAGTACTTC
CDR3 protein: CAWSIAGPETQYF

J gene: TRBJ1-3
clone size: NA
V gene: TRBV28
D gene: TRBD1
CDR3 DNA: TGTGCCAGTCGGACAGGAGGAAACACCATATATTTT
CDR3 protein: CASRTGGNTIYF

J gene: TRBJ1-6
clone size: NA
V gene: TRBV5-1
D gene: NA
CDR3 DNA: TGCGCCAGCCGTTCGAGTTGGTCGGAGTATAATTCACCCCTCCACTTT
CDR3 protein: CASRSSWSEYNSPLHF

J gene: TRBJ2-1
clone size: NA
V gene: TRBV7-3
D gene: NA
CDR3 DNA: TGTGCCAGCAGCTTAATGGAAAAGAGCGGGCCCCACAATGAGCAGTTCTTC
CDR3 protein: CASSLMEKSGPHNEQFF

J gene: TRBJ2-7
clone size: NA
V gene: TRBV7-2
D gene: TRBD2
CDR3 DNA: TGTGCCAGCAGCTTAGCGGCGGGGGGCTACGAGCAGTACTTC
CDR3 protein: CASSLAAGGYEQYF

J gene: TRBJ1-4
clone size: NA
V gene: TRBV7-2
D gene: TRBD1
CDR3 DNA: TGTGCCAGCAGCTTAGGACAGGGATGGGAAAAACTGTTTTTT
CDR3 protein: CASSLGQGWEKLFF

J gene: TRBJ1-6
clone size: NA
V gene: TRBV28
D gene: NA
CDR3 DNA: TGTGCCAGCACCATCCCGGGGAGCTCACCCCTCCACTTT
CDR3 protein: CASTIPGSSPLHF

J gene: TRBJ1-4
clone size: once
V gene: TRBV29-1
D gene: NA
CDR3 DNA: TGCAGCGCAGGGGTAGTTATCGAAAAACTGTTTTTT
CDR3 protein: CSAGVVIEKLFF

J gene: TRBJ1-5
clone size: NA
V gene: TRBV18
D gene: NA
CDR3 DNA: TGTGCCAGCTCAGGGCTGGGGGGGTCTCAGCCCCAGCATTTT
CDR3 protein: CASSGLGGSQPQHF

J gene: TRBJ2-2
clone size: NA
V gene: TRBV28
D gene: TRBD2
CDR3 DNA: TGTGCCAGCAGTTTCTGGGGGGGACTAGCGGCCGGGGAGCTGTTTTTT
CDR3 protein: CASSFWGGLAAGELFF

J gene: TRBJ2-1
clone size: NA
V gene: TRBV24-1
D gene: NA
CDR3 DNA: TGTGCCACCAGTGATCGCGGGACGGGTAAAGGGGAGCAGTTCTTC
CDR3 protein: CATSDRGTGKGEQFF